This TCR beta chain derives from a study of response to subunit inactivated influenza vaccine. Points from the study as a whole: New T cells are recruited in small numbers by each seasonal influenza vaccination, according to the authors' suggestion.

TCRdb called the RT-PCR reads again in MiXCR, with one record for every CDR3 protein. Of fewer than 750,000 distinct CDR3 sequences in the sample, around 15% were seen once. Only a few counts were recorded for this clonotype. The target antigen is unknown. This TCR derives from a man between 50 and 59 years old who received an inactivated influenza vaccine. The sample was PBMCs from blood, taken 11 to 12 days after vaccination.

The CDR3: CASSLATLGEQYF. The CDR3 nucleotides are TGTGCCAGCAGCTTAGCTACACTTGGAGAGCAGTACTTC. This chain connects TRBV7-9 to TRBJ2-7; D ambiguous. V was shortened by 0 bases and J by 7 bases, with 10 bases between the two germline ends. The CDR3 totals 13 residues. From germline, CDR1 is SEHNR and CDR2 FQNEAQ (reference sequence).